These 8 T cell receptor beta chains share one sample of origin, sequenced in a study of shared clonotypes between healthy human individuals. Assay used: immunoSEQ multiplex PCR; TCRdb lists only in-frame clones, some missing. The sample carries some 2,000,000 clones, about 94% recorded once. Sample: naive CD4+ T cells sorted from blood. Subset given: CD45RA+ positively selected. These receptors were obtained from a man aged 18 to 30 in good health.

This chain connects TRBV5-1 to TRBJ1-1; 7 bases line up with TRBD1. V shed 4 bases, J shed 4 bases, and the junction held 7 bases outside the gene matches. The CDR3 runs to 14 residues. Germline CDR1 and CDR2: SGHRS and YFSETQ. CDR3 residues: CASSERTGATEAFF. In DNA form, the CDR3 reads TGCGCCAGCAGCGAGCGGACAGGTGCCACTGAAGCTTTCTTT.

This clone was detected only once. The CDR3 DNA follows: TGTGCCAGCAGCAACAGGGAGGGCTATGGCTACACCTTC. This translates into CASSNREGYGYTF. This sequence joins TRBV27 and TRBJ1-2; possibly TRBD1 for D (6 bases). The CDR3 length is 13 residues. V was trimmed by 6 bases and J by 4 bases, leaving 12 bases between them. CDR1 and CDR2 (germline): MNHEY, SMNVEV (reference sequence).

The V and J genes are TRBV28 and TRBJ1-1; 7 bases are shared with TRBD1. The trim removed 6 bases at V and 9 bases at J, leaving 7 bases unmatched. CDR1 MDHEN and CDR2 SYDVKM come from the germline V gene. The CDR3 covers 12 residues. The CDR3 loop is CASSRRQGQAFF. The CDR3 nucleotides are TGTGCCAGCAGCCGTCGACAGGGACAAGCTTTCTTT.

This clone was seen only once. The V and J genes are TRBV29-1 and TRBJ2-5; 10 bases fit TRBD1. The CDR3 runs to 15 residues. The junction had 12 bases not matched to a gene; V was cut back by 6 bases and J by 5 bases. Looked up from germline, CDR1 is SQVTM and CDR2 is ANQGSEA. Here the CDR3 reads CSVRRDRGLSETQYF. Written as DNA, the CDR3 is TGCAGCGTGAGGCGGGACAGGGGCCTGTCGGAGACCCAGTACTTC.

The gene calls are TRBV6-6 and TRBJ1-1, with 8 bases that match TRBD1. V lost 5 bases to trimming and J lost 5 bases; unmatched junction nucleotides: 13. Germline V gene lookup returns CDR1 MNHNY and CDR2 SVGAGI (reference sequence). The CDR3 runs to 16 residues. The CDR3 bases are TGTGCCAGCAGTCCCTCACCCGGACAGGGCGGGACTGAAGCTTTCTTT. This translates into CASSPSPGQGGTEAFF.

This clone has only a few counts. The chain uses TRBV18 and TRBJ1-2; D might be TRBD1 (5 bases). The CDR3 has 14 residues. Between the trimmed V and J ends, which lost 2 bases and 7 bases, there was a span of 14 bases. Germline CDR1 is KGHSH and CDR2 is LQKENI. The CDR3 here is CASSPGAEASGYTF. The DNA for the CDR3 is TGTGCCAGCTCACCAGGGGCAGAGGCTAGTGGCTACACCTTC.

This CDR3 reads CASRGSWAESEKLFF. Written as DNA, the CDR3 is TGTGCCAGCAGGGGGTCCTGGGCAGAAAGTGAAAAACTGTTTTTT. This chain uses TRBV25-1 with TRBJ1-4; D gene uncertain. Germline lookup yields CDR1 MGHDK and CDR2 SYGVNS. V lost 6 bases and J lost 7, with 18 bases in between. The CDR3 covers 15 residues. The full variable domain, rest sourced from reference TRBV25-1 and TRBJ1-4, is EADIYQTPRYLVIGTGKKITLECSQTMGHDKMYWYQQDPGMELHLIHYSYGVNSTEKGDLSSESTVSRIRTEHFPLTLESARPSHTSQYLCASRGSWAESEKLFFGSGTQLSVL.

The chain has TRBV28 and TRBJ2-3; the D is unclear. CDR1 and CDR2 from the germline V gene are MDHEN and SYDVKM. The CDR3 length is 13 residues. Trimming stripped 4 bases from V and 2 bases from J, with 7 bases between. The DNA of the CDR3 is TGTGCCAGCAGTTGGCAGGCCACAGATACGCAGTATTTT. This translates into CASSWQATDTQYF.